The source of this T cell receptor (beta chain) is a study of memory CD4+ T cells and cytomegalovirus serostatus (dated by TCRdb to 2018 to 2020). In terms of the full investigation: A total of some 35 healthy Belgian adults, of whom 9 were CMV seropositive and 24 were CMV seronegative, were included in the cohort. To replicate a published TCR-based CMV serostatus classifier, the study sequenced CD4+ memory TCRbeta repertoires from a Belgian cohort whose cytomegalovirus serostatus was known.

The study at large found these results: The results were interpreted as suggesting that the CMV-associated TCR signature is mostly present in the CD4+ memory repertoire. CMV serostatus prediction reached a median bootstrapped AUC of 0.95 with the original framework and 0.91 with a US-trained random forest. Of under 200 previously reported CMV-associated TCRbeta sequences, about 68 appeared in the CD4+ memory repertoires, each in one to five individuals. The original-framework classifier achieved a median bootstrapped AUC of almost 0.97 with a 95% CI of 0.76-1.00 on the Belgian cohort. Only CD4+CD45RO+ memory cells were sequenced, in contrast to the original study, which included naive and memory CD4+ and CD8+ populations.

V loses 2 bases, J loses 5 bases, and the germline ends lie 10 bases apart. The germline V gene (reference sequence) sets CDR1 to MNHNY and CDR2 to SVGAGI. The CDR3 sequence holds 14 residues, the cysteine and phenylalanine included. CDR3 DNA only is kept here, 42 bases in frame from base 1. Points on this clone: Its cognate antigen has yet to be identified. No base quality information exists; no much larger clone differs at one position.

Genomic DNA was extracted from sorted cells with the Quick-DNA Microprep Kit. Amplification of TCRbeta DNA was done with the immunoSEQ hsTCRbeta kit, following the protocol from the manufacturer. TCRbeta libraries were sequenced on an Illumina MiSeq instrument. The original methods were these. After out-of-frame sequences were removed, under 2.5 million distinct TCRbeta sequences remained, averaging about 66,813 per individual. Each individual was scored according to the count of some 160 previously reported CMV-associated TCRbeta sequences and the total productive distinct TCRbeta count. A beta-binomial model was reimplemented in Python, and random forests from scikit-learn, run with default parameters, were trained on data from the US cohort. On the Belgian cohort, classifier performance was reported as the median AUC, along with percentile confidence intervals, across 10,000 bootstrap iterations. The clones in this table, taken by TCRdb from immuneACCESS, are in-frame only. Not every clone is retained; where verified, under half of the shortfall comes from an unresolved V gene, and the cause of the rest is unknown. That table furnishes V, J and clone size, whereas the DNA furnished D and trimming. Here the sample has 41,000 or so clones; roughly 83% occur a single time. 0.79% of the sample is held by the ten biggest clonotypes.

Single viable CD3+CD4+CD8-CD45RO+ cells were sorted as memory CD4+ T cells on a FACSAria II. CMV serostatus was assessed using a Roche Elecsys assay, by which serum IgG against CMV pp150, pp28, p38 and p52 was detected. After the samples were thawed, total CD4+ T cells were enriched through positive selection using CD4 magnetic microbeads. The samples came from a separate study whose specific focus was interrogating the CD4+ T cell memory repertoire. Peripheral blood mononuclear cells were isolated and cryopreserved according to standard operating procedures, and serum was stored at -80 degrees C. The staining relied on CD3-PerCP (BW264/56), CD4-APC (RPA-T4), CD45RO-PE (UCHT1) and CD8-Pacific Orange (3B5) antibodies, and Sytox blue was used to exclude non-viable cells.

The receptor chain draws on TRBV6-6 and TRBJ1-5, with the D gene not clear enough to name. This receptor was obtained from an adult in good health and CMV-seronegative. Sample: memory CD4+ T cells from blood. The CDR3 region reads CASSYTGRDQPQHF. The nucleotide sequence reads TGTGCCAGCAGTTACACGGGGAGGGATCAGCCCCAGCATTTT.